The T cell receptor beta chain under discussion was sequenced for a study of response to subunit inactivated influenza vaccine. General study points: It was suggested by the authors that few new T cells are recruited by each seasonal influenza vaccination.

TCRdb re-analysed the RT-PCR reads in MiXCR, keeping a single row per CDR3 protein. The table shows hundreds of thousands of distinct CDR3 sequences, with 11% to 15% occurring only once. Comments on this clonotype: The antigen is unknown.

The germline V gene has CDR1 SGHTA and CDR2 FQGNSA. This CDR3 contains 16 residues. The ends were cut back, 3 bases at V and 4 bases at J, with 16 bases in the middle. This sequence originates from a man aged 50 or older who received an inactivated influenza vaccine. The V call is TRBV7-2, the J call TRBJ1-3, with a possible D match to TRBD1 (5 bases). This sample comprised PBMCs from blood, obtained less than 15 days before vaccination. As DNA, the CDR3 is TGTGCCAGCAGCTTTTCCTTGGGGGGATCCGGAAACACCATATATTTT. Translation gives CASSFSLGGSGNTIYF.